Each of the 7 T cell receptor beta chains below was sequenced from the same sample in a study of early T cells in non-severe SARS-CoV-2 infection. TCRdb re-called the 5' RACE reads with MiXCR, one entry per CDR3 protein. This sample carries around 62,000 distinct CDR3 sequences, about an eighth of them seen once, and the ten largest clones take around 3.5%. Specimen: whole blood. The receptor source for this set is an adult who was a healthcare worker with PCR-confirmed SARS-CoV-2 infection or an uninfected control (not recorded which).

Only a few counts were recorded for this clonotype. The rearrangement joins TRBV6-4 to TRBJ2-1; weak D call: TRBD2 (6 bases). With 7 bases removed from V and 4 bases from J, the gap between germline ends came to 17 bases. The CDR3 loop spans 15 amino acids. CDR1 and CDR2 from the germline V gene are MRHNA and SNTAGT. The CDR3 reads CASKPWGREYNEQFF. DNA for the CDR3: TGTGCCAGCAAGCCGTGGGGACGGGAGTACAATGAGCAGTTCTTC.

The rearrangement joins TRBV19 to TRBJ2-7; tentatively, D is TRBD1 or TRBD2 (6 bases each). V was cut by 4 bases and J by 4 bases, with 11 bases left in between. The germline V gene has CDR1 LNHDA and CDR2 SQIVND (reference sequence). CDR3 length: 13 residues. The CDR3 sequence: CASSKTGGYEQYF. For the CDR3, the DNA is TGTGCCAGTAGTAAGACAGGAGGGTACGAGCAGTACTTC.

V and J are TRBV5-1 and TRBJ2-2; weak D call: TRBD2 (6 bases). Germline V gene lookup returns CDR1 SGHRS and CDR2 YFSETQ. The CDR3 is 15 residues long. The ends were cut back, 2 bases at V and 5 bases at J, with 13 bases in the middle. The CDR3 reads CASSLYSGGTGELFF. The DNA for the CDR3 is TGCGCCAGCAGCTTATATAGCGGAGGGACCGGGGAGCTGTTTTTT.

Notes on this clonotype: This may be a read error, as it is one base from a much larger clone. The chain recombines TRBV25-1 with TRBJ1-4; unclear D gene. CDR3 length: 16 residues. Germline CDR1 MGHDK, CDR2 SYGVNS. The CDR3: CASSVGDEKTNGKLFF. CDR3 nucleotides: TGTGCCAGCAGCGTTGGAGATGAGAAGACTAATGGAAAACTGTTTTTT.

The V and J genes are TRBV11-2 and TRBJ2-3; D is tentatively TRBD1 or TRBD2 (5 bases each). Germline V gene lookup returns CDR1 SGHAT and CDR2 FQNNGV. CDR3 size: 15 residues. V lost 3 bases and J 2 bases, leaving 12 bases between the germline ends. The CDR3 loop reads CASSFTGPYTDTQYF. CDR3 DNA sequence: TGTGCCAGCAGCTTCACGGGGCCTTACACAGATACGCAGTATTTT.

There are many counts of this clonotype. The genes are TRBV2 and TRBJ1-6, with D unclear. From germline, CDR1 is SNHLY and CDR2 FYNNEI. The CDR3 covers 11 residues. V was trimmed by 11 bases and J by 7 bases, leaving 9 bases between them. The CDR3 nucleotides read TGTGCCGGAGATGGGAATTCACCCCTCCACTTT. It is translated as CAGDGNSPLHF.

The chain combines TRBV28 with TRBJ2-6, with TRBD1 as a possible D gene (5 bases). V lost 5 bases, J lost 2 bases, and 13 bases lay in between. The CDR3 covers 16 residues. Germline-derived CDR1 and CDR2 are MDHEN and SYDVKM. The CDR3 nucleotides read TGTGCCAGCAGTAACCGGCGCAGGGCTGGGGCCAACGTCCTGACTTTC. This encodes CASSNRRRAGANVLTF.